This TCR beta chain was captured in a study of T cells expressing NK-cell markers (dated by TCRdb to the early 2020s). Regarding the study in general: TCR beta-chain repertoires were profiled in sorted CD3+CD56+NKG2C+, CD3+CD56+NKG2C- and CD3+CD56-NKG2C+ T-cell subsets from seven or eight donors. Seven of the eight sequenced donors were HCMV-seropositive and one was HCMV-seronegative. All eight donors whose samples were sequenced were randomly selected healthy volunteers, three of them men and five women. Libraries were sequenced as 2 x 150 bp reads on Illumina HiSeq 2000/2500, MiSeq or NextSeq. What the authors observed across the whole study: Whether the expanded NKG2C-expressing T cell clones were specific for HCMV antigens remained unclear. Those dominant clonotypes were again the most abundant among CD3+CD56-NKG2C+ cells in several donors, at about 28.3-65%. In 6 or 7 donors, the dominant CD3+CD56+NKG2C+ clonotypes ranked among the top 10 CD8+ clonotypes, making up roughly 1.0-8% of CD8+ T cells.

Concerning this clonotype itself: The clone's antigen remains unknown.

A commercial ELISA kit detecting HCMV-specific IgG in serum was used to determine HCMV serostatus. Ficoll density gradient centrifugation was used to isolate peripheral blood mononuclear cells from blood. The germline V gene yields KGHDR for CDR1 and SFDVKD for CDR2. The CDR3 contains 15 residues, cysteine and phenylalanine counted. Only the protein is available. Sequencing took place on an Illumina HiSeq 2000. TCR beta cDNA libraries were made by 5'RACE template switching that added a universal primer site and unique molecular identifiers. cDNA synthesis was primed from the TCR beta constant segment, followed by two successive PCR amplification steps. Per the source publication's procedure: Reads were demultiplexed and grouped by UMI with MIGEC, and clonotypes were assembled and quantified with MiTCR. To exclude erroneous sequences, any TCR cDNA sequence not supported by at least two reads was discarded. Downstream repertoire analysis used the tcR package, and clonotypes were matched across fractions by CDR3 nucleotide sequence plus V segment. VDJmatch was used to annotate antigen specificity against VDJdb, with one amino acid substitution in CDR3 permitted. TCRdb reprocessed the reads; each CDR3 protein sequence makes one entry, and DNA is unavailable. The V and J calls and clone size come from TCRdb's table, not from the authors' own analysis. The sample's table covers 400,000 or so distinct CDR3 sequences. Over 8.5% of the sample belongs to the ten largest clones.

The sequencing sample was made of blood T cells: a sorted CD56 or NKG2C T cell subset, CD4+ or CD8+ T cells, or bulk PBMC T cells (not recorded which). The receptor chain draws on TRBV24-1 and TRBJ2-5; the TCRdb call, TRBD1, lacks DNA for checking. This receptor was taken from a woman in her 50s in good health. Donor details come from another sample of the same person, matched by shared clones. The CDR3 region: CATSDLGGSGETQYF.